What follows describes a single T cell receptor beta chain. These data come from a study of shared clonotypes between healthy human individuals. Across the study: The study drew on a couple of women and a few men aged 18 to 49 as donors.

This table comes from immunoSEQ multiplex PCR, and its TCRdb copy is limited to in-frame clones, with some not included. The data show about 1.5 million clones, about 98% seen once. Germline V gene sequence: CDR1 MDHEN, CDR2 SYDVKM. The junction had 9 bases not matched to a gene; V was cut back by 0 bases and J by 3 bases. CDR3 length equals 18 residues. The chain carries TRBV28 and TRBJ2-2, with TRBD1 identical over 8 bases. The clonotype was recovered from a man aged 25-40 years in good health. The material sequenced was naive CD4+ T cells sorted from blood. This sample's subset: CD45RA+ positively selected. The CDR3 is CASSLWRQGLGDTGELFF. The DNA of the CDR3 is TGTGCCAGCAGTTTATGGAGACAGGGGTTGGGGGACACCGGGGAGCTGTTTTTT.